The rows below give T cell receptor beta chains drawn from one sample of a study of monozygotic twins with inflammatory bowel disease. TCRdb processed the 5' RACE reads again and assigns one entry to each CDR3 protein, with no DNA. This table lists around 190,000 distinct CDR3 sequences. The material sequenced was blood. All receptors derive from a human donor with ulcerative colitis or Crohn's disease, or a healthy co-twin of an affected twin (not recorded which). Each CDR3 is given with its conserved first and last residue.

CDR3 | V | length | J
CASSFLGRQYEQYF | TRBV7-2 | 14 | TRBJ2-7
CASSTSNFGQGITEAFF | TRBV11-2 | 17 | TRBJ1-1
CSVGGQSNQPQHF | TRBV29-1 | 13 | TRBJ1-5
CASSHGLLDTQYF | TRBV5-1 | 13 | TRBJ2-3
CASSWGRYGYTF | TRBV5-1 | 12 | TRBJ1-2
CASSTGSNHYEQYF | TRBV18 | 14 | TRBJ2-7
CASSEGQGAAYEQYF | TRBV25-1 | 15 | TRBJ2-7
CASSLIGQASPLHF | TRBV11-2 | 14 | TRBJ1-6
CASSSDRGEGNEQFF | TRBV5-8 | 15 | TRBJ2-1
CSAKTGGKADTQYF | TRBV20-1 | 14 | TRBJ2-3
CSASPDQAGYTF | TRBV20-1 | 12 | TRBJ1-2
CASSAGQHTQYF | TRBV6-1 | 12 | TRBJ2-3